The source of this T cell receptor beta chain is a study of T-cell memory formation after mild COVID-19. Each CDR3 protein gets one entry after TCRdb re-called the 5' RACE reads with MiXCR. The sample holds fewer than 500,000 distinct CDR3 sequences, roughly 25% seen once. From germline, CDR1 is DFQATT and CDR2 SNEGSKA (reference sequence). The CDR3 is made up of 14 amino acids. V shed 6 bases and J 1 base; nucleotides not matched to a gene: 8. This clonotype was counted ten times or more. The sequenced sample was PBMCs or a T cell subset sorted from them (not recorded which). The receptor was isolated from an adult woman who had mild COVID-19 (a few samples of this study predate the infection). Cell type and time point are not known. V and J are TRBV20-1 and TRBJ1-1; 7 nucleotides line up with TRBD1. CDR3 DNA sequence: TGCAGTGCCCGAGGGGGCGGCGGGAACACTGAAGCTTTCTTT. Its translation: CSARGGGGNTEAFF.